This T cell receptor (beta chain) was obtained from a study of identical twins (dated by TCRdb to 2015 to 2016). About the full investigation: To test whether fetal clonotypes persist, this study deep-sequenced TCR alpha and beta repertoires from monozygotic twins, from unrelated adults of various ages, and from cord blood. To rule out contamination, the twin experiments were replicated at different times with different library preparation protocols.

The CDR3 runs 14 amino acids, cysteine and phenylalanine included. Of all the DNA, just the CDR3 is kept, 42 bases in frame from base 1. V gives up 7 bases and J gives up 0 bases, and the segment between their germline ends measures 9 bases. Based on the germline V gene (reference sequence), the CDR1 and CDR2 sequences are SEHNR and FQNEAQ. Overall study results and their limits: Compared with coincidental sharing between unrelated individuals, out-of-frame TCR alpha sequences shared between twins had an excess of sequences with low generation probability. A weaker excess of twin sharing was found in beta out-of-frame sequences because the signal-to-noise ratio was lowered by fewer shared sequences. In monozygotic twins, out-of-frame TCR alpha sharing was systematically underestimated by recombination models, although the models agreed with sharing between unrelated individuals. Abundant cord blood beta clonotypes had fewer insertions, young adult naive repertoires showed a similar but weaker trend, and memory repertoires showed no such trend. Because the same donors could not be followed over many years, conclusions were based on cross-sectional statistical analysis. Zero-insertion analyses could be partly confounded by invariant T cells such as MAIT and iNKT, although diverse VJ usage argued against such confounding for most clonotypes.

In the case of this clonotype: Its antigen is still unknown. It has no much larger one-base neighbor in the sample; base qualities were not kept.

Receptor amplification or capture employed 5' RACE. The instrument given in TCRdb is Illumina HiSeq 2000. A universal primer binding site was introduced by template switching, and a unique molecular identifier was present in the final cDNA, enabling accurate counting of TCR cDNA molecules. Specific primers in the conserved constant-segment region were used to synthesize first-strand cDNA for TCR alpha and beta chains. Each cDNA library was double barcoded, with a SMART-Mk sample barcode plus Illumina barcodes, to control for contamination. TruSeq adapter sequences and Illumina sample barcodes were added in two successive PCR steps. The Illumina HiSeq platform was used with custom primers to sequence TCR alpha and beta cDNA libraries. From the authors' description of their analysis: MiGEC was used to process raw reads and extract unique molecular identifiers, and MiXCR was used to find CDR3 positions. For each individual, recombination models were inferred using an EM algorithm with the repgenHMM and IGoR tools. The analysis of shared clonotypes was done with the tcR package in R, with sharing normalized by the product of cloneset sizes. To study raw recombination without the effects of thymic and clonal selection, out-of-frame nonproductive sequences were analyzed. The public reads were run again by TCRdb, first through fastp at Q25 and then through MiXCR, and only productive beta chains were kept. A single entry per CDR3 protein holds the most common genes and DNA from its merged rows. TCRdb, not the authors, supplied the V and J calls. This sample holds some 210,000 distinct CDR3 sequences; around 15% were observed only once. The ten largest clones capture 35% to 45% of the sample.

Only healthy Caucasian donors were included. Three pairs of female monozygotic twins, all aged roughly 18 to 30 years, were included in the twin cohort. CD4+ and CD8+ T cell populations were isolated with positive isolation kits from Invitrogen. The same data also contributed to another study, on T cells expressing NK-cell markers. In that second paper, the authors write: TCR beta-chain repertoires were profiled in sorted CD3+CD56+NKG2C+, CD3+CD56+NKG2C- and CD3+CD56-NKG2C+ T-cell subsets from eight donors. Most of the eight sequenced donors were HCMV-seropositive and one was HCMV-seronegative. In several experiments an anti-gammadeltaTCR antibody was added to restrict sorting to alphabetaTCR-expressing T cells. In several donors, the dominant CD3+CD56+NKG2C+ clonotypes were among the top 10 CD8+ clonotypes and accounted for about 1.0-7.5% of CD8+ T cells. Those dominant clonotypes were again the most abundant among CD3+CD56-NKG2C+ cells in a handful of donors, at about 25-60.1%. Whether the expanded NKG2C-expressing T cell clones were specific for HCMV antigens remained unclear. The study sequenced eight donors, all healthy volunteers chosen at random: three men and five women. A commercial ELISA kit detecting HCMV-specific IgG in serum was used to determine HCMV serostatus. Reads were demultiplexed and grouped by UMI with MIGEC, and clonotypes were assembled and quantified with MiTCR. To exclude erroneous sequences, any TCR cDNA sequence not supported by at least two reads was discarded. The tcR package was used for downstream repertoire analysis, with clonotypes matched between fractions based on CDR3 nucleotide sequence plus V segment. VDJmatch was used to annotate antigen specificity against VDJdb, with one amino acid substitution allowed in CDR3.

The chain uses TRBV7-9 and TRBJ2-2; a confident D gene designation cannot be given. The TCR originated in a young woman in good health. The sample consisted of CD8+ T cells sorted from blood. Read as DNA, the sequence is TGTGCCAGCACTCCTACTCCGAACACCGGGGAGCTGTTTTTT. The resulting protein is CASTPTPNTGELFF.